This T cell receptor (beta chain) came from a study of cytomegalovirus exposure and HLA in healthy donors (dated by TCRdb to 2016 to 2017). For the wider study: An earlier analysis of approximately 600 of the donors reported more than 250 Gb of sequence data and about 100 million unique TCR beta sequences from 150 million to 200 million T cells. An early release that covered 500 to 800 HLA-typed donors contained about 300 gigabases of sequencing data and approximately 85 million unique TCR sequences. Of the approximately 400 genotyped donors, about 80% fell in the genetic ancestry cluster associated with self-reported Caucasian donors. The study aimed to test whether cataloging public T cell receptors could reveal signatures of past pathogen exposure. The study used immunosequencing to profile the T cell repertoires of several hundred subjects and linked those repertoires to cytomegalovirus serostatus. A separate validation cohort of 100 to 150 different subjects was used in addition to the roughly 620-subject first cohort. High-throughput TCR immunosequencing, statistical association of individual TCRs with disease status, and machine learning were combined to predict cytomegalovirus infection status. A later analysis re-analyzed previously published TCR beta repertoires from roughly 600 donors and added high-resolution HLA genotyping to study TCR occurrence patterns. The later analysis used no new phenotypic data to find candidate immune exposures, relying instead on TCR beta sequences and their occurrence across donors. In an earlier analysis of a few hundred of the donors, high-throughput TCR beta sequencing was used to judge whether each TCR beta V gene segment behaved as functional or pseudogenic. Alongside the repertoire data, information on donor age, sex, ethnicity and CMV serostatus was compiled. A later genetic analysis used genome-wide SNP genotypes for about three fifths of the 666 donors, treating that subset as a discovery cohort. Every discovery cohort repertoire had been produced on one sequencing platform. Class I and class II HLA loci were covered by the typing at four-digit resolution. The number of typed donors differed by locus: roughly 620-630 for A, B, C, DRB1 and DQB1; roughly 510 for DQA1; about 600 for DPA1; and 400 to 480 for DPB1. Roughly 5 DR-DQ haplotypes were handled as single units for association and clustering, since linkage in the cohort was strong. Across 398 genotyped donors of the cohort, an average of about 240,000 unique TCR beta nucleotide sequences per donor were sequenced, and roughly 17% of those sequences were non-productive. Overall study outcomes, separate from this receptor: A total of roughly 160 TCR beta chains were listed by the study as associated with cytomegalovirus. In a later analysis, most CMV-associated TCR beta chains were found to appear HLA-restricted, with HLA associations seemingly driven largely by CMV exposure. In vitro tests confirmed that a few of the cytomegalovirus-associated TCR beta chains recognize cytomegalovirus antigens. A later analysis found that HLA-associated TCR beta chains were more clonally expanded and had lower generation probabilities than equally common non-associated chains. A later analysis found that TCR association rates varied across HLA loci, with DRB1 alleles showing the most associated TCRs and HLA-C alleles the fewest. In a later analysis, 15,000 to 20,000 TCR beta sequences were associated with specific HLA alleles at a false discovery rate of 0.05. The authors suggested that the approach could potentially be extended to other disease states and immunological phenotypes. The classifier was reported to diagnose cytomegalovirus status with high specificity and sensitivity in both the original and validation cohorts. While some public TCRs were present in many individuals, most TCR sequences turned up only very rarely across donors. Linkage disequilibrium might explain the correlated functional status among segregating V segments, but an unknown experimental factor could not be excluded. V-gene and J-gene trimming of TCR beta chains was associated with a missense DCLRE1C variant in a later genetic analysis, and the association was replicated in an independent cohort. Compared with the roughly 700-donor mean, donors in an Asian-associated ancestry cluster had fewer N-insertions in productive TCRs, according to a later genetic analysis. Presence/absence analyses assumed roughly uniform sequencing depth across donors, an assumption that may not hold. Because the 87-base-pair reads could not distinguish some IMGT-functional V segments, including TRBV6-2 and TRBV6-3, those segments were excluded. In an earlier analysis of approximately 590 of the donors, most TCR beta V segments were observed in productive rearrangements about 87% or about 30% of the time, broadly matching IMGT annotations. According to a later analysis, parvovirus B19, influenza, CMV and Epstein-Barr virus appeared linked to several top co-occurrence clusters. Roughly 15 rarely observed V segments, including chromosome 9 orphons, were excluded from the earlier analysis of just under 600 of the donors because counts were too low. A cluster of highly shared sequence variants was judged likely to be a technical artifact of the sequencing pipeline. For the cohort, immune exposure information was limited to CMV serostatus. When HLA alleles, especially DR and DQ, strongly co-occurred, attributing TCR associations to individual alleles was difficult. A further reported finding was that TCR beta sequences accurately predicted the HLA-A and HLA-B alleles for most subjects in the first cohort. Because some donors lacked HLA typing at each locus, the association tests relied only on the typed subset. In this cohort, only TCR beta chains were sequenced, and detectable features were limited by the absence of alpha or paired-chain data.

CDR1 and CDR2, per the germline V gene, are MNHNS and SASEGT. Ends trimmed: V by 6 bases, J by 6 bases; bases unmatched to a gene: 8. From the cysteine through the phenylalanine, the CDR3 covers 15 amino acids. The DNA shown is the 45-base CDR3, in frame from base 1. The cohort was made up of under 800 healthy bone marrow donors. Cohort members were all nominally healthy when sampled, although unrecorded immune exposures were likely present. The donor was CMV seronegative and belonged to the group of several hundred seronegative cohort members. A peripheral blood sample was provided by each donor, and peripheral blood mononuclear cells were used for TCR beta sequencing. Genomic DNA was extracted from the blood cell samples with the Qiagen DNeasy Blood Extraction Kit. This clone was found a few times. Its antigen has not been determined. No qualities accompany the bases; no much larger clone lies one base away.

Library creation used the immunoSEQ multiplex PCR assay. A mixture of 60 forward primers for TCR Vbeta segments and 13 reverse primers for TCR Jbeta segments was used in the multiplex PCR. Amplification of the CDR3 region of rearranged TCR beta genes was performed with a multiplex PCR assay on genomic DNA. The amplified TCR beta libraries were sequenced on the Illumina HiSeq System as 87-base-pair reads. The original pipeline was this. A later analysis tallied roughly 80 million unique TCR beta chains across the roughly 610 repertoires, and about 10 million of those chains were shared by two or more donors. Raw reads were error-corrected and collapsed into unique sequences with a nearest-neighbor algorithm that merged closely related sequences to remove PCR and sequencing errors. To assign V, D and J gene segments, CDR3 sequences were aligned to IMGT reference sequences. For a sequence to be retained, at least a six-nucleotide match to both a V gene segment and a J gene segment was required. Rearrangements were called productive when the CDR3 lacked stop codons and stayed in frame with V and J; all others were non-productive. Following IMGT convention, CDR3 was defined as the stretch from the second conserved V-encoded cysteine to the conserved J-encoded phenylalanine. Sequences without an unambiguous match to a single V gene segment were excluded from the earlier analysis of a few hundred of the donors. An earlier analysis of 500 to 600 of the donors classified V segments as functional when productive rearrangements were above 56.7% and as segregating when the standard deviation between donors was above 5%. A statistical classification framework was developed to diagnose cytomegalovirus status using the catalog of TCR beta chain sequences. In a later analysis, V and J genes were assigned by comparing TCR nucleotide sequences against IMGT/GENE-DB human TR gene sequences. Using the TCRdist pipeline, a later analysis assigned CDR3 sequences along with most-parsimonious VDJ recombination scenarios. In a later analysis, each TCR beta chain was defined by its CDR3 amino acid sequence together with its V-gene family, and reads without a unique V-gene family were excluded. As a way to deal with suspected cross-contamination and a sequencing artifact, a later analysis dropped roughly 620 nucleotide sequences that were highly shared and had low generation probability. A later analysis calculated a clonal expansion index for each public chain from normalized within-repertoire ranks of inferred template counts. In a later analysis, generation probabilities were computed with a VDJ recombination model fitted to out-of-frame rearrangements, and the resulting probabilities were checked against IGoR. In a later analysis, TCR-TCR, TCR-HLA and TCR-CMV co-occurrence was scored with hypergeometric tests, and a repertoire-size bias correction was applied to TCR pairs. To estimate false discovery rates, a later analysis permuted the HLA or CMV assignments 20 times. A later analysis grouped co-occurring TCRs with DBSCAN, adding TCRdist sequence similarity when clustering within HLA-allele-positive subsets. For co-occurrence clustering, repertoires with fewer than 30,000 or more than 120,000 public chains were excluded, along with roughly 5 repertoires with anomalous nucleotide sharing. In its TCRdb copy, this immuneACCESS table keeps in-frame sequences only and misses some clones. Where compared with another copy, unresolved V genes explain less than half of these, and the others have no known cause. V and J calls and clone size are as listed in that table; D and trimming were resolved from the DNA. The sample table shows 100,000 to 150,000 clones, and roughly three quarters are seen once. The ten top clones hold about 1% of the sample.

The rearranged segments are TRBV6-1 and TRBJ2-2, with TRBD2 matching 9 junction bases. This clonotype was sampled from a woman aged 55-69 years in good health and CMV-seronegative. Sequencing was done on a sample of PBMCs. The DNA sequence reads TGTGCCAGCAGCCAGGGCGGGGGGGCCTCCGGGGAGCTGTTTTTT. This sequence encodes CASSQGGGASGELFF.